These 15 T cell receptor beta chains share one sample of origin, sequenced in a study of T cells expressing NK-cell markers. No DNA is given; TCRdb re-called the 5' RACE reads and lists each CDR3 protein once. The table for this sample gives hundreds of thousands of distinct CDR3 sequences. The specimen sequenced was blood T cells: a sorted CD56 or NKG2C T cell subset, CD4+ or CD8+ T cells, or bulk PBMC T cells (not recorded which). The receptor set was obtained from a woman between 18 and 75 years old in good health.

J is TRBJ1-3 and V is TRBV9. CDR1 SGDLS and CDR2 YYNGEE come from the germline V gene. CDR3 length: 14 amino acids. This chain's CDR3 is CASSVVAAGNTIYF.

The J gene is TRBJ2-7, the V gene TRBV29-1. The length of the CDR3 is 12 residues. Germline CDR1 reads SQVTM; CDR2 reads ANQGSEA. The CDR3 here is CSVVDNRNEQYF.

CDR3 protein: CASSLNRVYSGANVLTF. J is TRBJ2-6 and V is TRBV5-1; TCRdb names TRBD2, which stays unverified in the absence of DNA. The CDR3 totals 17 residues. CDR1 is SGHRS and CDR2 is YFSETQ in the germline V gene.

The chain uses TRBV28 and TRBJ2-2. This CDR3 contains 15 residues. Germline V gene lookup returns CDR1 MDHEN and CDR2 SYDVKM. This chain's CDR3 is CASRHPQTNTGELFF.

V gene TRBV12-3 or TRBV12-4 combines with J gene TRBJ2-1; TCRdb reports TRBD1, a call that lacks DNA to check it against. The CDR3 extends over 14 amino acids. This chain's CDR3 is CASSWGQDYNEQFF.

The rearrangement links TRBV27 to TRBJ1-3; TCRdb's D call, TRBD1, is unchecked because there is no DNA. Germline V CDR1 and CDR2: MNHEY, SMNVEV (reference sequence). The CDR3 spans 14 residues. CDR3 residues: CASSRGTGGNTIYF.

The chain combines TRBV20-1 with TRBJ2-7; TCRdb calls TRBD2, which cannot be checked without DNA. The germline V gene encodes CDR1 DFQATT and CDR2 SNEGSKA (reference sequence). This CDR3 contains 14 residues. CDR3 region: CSAIWRESPYEQYF.

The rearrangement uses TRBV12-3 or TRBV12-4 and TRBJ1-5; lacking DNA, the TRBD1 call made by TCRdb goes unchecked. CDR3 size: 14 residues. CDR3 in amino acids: CASTRTGERQPQHF.

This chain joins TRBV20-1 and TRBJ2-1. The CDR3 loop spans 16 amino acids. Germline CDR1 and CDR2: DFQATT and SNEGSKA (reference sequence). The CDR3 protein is CSARKPSGSFYNEQFF.

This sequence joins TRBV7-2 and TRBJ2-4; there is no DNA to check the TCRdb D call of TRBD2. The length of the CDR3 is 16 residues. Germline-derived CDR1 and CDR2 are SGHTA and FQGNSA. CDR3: CASSFVLAGAKNIQYF.

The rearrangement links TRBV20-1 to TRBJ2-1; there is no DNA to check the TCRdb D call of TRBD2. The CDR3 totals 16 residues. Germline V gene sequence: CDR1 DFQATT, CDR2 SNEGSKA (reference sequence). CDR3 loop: CSATPEGGRSYNEQFF.

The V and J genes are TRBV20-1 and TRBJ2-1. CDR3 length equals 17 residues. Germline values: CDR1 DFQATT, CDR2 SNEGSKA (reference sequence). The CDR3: CSARDVIVTGSYNEQFF.

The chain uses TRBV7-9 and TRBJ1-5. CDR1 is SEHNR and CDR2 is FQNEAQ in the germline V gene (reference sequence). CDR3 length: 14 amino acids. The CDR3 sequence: CASSLTSSNQPQHF.

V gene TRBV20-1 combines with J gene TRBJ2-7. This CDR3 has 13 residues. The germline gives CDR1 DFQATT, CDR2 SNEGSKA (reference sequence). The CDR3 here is CSAPRIKAYEQYF.

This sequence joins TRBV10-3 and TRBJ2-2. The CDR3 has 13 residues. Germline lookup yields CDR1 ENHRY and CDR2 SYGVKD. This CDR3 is CAISPAGSGELFF.